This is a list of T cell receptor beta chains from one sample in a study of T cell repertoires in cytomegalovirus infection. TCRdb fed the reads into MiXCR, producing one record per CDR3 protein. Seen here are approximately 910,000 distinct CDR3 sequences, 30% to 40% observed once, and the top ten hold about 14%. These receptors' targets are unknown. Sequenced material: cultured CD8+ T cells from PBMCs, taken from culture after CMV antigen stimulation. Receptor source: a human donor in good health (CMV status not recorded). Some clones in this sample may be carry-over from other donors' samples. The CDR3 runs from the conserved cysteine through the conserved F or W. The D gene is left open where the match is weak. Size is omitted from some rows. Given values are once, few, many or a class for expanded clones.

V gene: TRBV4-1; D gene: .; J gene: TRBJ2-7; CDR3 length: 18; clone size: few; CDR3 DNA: TGCGCCAGCAGCCTACAAATGGGGGCCGGGCTAGCGGCCTACGAGCAGTACTTC; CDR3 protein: CASSLQMGAGLAAYEQYF
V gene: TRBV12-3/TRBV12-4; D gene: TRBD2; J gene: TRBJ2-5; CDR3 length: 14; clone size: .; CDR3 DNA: TGTGCCAGCAGCCAGGGACTAGCGGGGCTAACCCAGTACTTC; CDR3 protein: CASSQGLAGLTQYF
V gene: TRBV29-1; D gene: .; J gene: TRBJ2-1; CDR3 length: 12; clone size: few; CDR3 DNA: TGCAGCGTTGATGGCAGGGTTAGTGAGCAGTTCTTC; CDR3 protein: CSVDGRVSEQFF
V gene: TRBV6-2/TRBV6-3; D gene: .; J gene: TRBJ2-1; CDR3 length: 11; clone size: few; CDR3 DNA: TGTGCCGTGGAGAGTTACAATGAGCAGTTCTTC; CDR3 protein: CAVESYNEQFF
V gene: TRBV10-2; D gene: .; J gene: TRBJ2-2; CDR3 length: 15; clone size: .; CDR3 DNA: TGCGCCAGCAGTGGGGGGACACCTCACACCGGGGAGCTGTTTTTT; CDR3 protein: CASSGGTPHTGELFF
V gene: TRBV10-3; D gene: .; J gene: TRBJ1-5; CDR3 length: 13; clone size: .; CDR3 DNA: TGTGCCATCACCCTTTACAGGGACCAGCCCCAGCATTTT; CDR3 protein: CAITLYRDQPQHF
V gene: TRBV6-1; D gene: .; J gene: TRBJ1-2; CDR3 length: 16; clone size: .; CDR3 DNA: TGTGCCAGCAGTGAAGGCTCGACTGGAGGGGTAGATGGCTACACCTTC; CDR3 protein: CASSEGSTGGVDGYTF
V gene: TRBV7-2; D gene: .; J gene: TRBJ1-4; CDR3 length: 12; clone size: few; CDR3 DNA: TGTGCCAGCAGCCCCAGGAGGGAAAAACTGTTTTTT; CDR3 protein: CASSPRREKLFF
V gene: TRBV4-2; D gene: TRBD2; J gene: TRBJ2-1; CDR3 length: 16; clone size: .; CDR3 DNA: TGTGCCAGCAAACCCGATCTAGCGGGGGGGTACAATGAGCAGTTCTTC; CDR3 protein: CASKPDLAGGYNEQFF
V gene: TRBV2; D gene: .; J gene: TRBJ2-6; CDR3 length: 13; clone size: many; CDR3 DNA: TGTGCCAGCCCCCCTTCTGGGGCCAACGTCCTGACTTTC; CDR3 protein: CASPPSGANVLTF
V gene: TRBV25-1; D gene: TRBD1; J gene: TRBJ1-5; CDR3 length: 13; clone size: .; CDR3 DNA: TGTGCCAGCAACCAGGGGGCAGGTCAGCCCCAGCATTTT; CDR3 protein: CASNQGAGQPQHF
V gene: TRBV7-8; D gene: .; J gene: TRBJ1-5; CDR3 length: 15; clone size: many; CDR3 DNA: TGTGCCAGCAGCCTTGGGAGGGGTGGCAATCAGCCCCAGCATTTT; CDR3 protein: CASSLGRGGNQPQHF
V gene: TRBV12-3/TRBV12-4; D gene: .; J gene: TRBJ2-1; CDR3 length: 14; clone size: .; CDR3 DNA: TGTGCCAGCAGTTTACGCGATTACCTGAACGAACCGTTCTTC; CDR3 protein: CASSLRDYLNEPFF
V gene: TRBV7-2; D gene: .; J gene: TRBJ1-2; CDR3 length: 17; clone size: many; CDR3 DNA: TGTGCCAGCAGCCTTAGCATGGCGTGGGGGATACGTGCTGGCTACACCTTC; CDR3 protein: CASSLSMAWGIRAGYTF